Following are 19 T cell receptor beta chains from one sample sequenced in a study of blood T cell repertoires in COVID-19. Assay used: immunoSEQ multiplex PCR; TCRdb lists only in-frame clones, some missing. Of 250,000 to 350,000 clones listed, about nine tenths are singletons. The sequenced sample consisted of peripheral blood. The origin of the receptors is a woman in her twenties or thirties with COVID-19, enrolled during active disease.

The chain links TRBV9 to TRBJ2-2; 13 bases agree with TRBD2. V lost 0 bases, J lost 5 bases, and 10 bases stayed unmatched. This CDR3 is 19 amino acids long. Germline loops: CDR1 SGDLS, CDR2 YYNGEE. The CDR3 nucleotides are TGTGCCAGCAGCGTAGCCCGGACTAGCGGGAGAAAGGTGACCGGGGAGCTGTTTTTT. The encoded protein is CASSVARTSGRKVTGELFF.

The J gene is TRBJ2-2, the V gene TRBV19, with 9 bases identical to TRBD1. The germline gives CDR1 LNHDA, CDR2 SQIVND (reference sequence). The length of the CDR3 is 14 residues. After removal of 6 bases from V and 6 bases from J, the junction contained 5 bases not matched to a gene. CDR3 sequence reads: CASSSDRGSGELFF. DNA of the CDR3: TGTGCCAGTAGCTCAGACAGGGGGTCCGGGGAGCTGTTTTTT. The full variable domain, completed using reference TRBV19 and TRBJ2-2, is DGGITQSPKYLFRKEGQNVTLSCEQNLNHDAMYWYRQDPGQGLRLIYYSQIVNDFQKGDIAEGYSVSREKKESFPLTVTSAQKNPTAFYLCASSSDRGSGELFFGEGSRLTVL.

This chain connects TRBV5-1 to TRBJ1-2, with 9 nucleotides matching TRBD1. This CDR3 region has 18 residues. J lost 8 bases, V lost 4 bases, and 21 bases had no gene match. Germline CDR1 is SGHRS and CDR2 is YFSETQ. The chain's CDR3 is CASSVTADRGRFWWGYTF. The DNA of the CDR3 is TGCGCCAGCAGCGTGACCGCGGACAGGGGTAGATTCTGGTGGGGCTACACCTTC.

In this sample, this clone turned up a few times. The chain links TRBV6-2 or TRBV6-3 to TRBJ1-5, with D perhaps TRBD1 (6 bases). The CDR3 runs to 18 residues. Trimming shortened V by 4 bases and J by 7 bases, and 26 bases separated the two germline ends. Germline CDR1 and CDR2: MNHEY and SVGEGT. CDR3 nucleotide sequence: TGTGCCAGCAGTTGGTTATCAGGGAAGGGGGATTCAAGACAGCCCCAGCATTTT. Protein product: CASSWLSGKGDSRQPQHF.

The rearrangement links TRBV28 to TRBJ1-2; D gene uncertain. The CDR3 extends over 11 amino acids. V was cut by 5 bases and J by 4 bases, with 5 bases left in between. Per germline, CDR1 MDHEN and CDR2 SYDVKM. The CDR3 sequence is CASSTSYGYTF. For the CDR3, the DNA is TGTGCCAGCAGTACATCCTATGGCTACACCTTC.

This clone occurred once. CDR3 DNA sequence: TGTGCCAGCAGCCAAGGGGGGGTACCAATGAACACTGAAGCTTTCTTT. Translated: CASSQGGVPMNTEAFF. The V and J genes are TRBV7-9 and TRBJ1-1; D perhaps matches TRBD1 (6 bases). Germline V lookup: CDR1 SEHNR, CDR2 FQNEAQ (reference sequence). V lost 5 bases and J 0 bases, leaving 16 bases between the germline ends. The CDR3 is made up of 16 amino acids.

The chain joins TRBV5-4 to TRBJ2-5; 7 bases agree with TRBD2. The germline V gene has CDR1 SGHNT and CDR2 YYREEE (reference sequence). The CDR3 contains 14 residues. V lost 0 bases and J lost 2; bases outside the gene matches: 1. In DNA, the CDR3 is TGTGCCAGCAGCTTGGGGGACTATCAAGAGACCCAGTACTTC. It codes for CASSLGDYQETQYF.

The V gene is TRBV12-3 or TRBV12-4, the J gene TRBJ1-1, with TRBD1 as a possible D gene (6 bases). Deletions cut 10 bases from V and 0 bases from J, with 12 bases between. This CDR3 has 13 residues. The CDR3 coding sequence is TGTGCCACCAACCAGGGGATGAACACTGAAGCTTTCTTT. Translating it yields CATNQGMNTEAFF.

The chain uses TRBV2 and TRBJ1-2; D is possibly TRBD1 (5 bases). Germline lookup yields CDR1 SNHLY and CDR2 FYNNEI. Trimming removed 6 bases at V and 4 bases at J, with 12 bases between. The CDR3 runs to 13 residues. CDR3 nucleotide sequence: TGTGCCAGCAGGGTGGGCGGGGGCTATGGCTACACCTTC. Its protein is CASRVGGGYGYTF. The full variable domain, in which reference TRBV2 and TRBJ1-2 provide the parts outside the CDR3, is EPEVTQTPSHQVTQMGQEVILRCVPISNHLYFYWYRQILGQKVEFLVSFYNNEISEKSEIFDDQFSVERPDGSNFTLKIRSTKLEDSAMYFCASRVGGGYGYTFGSGTRLTVV.

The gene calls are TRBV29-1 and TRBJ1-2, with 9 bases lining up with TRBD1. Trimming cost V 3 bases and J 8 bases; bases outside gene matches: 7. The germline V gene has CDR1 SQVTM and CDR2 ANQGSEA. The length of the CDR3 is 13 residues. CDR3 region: CSVDPGTGRGYTF. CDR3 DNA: TGCAGCGTTGACCCCGGGACAGGGCGAGGCTACACCTTC.

The CDR3 here is CSASGGLAGTLEQYF. The CDR3 nucleotides read TGCAGTGCTAGTGGAGGACTAGCGGGAACCCTCGAGCAGTACTTC. V is TRBV20-1 and J is TRBJ2-7; 12 nucleotides match TRBD2. This CDR3 spans 15 amino acids. Germline loops: CDR1 DFQATT, CDR2 SNEGSKA (reference sequence). With V trimmed by 3 bases and J by 6 bases, 9 bases remained unmatched.

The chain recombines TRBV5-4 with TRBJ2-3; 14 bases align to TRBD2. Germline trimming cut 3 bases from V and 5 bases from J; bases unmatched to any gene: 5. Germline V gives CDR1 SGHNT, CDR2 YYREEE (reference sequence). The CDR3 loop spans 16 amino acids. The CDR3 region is CASSSRTSGRQDTQYF. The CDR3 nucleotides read TGTGCCAGCAGCTCAAGGACTAGCGGGAGGCAAGATACGCAGTATTTT. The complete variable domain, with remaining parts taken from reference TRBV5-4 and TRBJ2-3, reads ETGVTQSPTHLIKTRGQQVTLRCSSQSGHNTVSWYQQALGQGPQFIFQYYREEENGRGNFPPRFSGLQFPNYSSELNVNALELDDSALYLCASSSRTSGRQDTQYFGPGTRLTVL.

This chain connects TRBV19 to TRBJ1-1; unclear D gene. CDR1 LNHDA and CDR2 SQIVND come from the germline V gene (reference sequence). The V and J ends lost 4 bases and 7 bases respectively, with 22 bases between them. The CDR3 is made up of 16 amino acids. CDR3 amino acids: CASSTPVAGRRDEAFF. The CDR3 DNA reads TGTGCCAGTAGTACCCCCGTAGCCGGCCGAAGAGATGAAGCTTTCTTT.

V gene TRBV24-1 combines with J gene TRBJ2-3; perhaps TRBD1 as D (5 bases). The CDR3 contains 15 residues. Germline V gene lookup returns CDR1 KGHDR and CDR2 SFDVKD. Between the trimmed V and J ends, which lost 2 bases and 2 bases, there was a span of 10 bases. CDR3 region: CATSDSGANTDTQYF. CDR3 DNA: TGTGCCACCAGTGATTCTGGGGCGAACACAGATACGCAGTATTTT.

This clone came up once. CDR3 protein: CASSRQGALNTEAFF. CDR3 nucleotide sequence: TGTGCCAGCAGCCGTCAGGGGGCCTTGAACACTGAAGCTTTCTTT. The rearrangement links TRBV7-2 to TRBJ1-1, with TRBD1 matching over 8 bases. Trimming at V came to 5 bases and at J to 0 bases, leaving 5 bases not matched to a gene. The length of the CDR3 is 15 residues. CDR1 and CDR2 from the germline V gene are SGHTA and FQGNSA. Supplemented by reference TRBV7-2 and TRBJ1-1, the full variable domain reads GAGVSQSPSNKVTEKGKDVELRCDPISGHTALYWYRQSLGQGLEFLIYFQGNSAPDKSGLPSDRFSAERTGGSVSTLTIQRTQQEDSAVYLCASSRQGALNTEAFFGQGTRLTVV.

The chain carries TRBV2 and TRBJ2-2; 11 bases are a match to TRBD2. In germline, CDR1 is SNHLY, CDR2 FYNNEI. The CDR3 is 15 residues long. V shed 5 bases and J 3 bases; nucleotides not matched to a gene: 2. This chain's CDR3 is CASSLTSGDTGELFF. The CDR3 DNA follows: TGTGCCAGCAGTTTGACTAGCGGGGACACCGGGGAGCTGTTTTTT.

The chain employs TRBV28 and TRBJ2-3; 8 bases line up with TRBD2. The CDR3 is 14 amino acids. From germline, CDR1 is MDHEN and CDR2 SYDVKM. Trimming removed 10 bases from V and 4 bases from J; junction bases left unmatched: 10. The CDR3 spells CATTSGRVPDTQYF. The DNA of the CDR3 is TGTGCCACCACCAGCGGGAGAGTACCAGATACGCAGTATTTT.

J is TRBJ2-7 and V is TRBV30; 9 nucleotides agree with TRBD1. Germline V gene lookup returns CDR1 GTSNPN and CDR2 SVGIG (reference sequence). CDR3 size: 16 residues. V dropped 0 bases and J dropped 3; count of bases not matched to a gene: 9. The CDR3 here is CAWSVLTGQGSYEQYF. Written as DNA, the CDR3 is TGTGCCTGGAGTGTCTTAACCGGACAGGGGAGCTACGAGCAGTACTTC.

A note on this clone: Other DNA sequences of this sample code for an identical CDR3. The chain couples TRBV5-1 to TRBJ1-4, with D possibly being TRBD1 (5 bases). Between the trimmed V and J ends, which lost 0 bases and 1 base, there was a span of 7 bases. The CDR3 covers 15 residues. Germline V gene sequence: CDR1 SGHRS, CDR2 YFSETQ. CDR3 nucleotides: TGCGCCAGCAGCTTGGAAGGGGTAACTAATGAAAAACTGTTTTTT. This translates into CASSLEGVTNEKLFF.